The 30 T cell receptor beta chains presented below share a single source sample, sequenced in a study of T cells in localized non-small cell lung cancer. Sequencing was performed with immunoSEQ multiplex PCR; in TCRdb, only in-frame clones are kept and a portion is missing. The sample lists under 100,000 clones, approximately 90% occurring once. The sequenced sample was peripheral blood, obtained before any cancer treatment. Source of these receptors: a woman aged 35 to 69 with stage I squamous cell lung carcinoma.

CDR3 protein: CSVAGLLNEKLFF. Here the CDR3 DNA reads TGCAGCGTTGCTGGACTGCTGAATGAAAAACTGTTTTTT. The chain has TRBV29-1 and TRBJ1-4; no clear D gene. The CDR3 has 13 amino acids. V shed 4 bases and J shed 5 bases, with 11 bases lying between them. CDR1 is SQVTM and CDR2 is ANQGSEA in the germline V gene.

J is TRBJ2-3 and V is TRBV9; TRBD2 matches at 8 bases. J gave up 2 bases and V 0 bases, and 5 bases lay outside the gene matches. Germline CDR1 is SGDLS and CDR2 is YYNGEE. The CDR3 loop spans 16 amino acids. The CDR3 bases are TGTGCCAGCAGCGTAGCGGGGGGGGATTACACAGATACGCAGTATTTT. This sequence encodes CASSVAGGDYTDTQYF.

The chain uses TRBV30 and TRBJ2-1; the D is unclear. The CDR3 consists of 11 residues. In germline, CDR1 is GTSNPN, CDR2 SVGIG (reference sequence). V lost 2 bases, J lost 9 bases, and 8 bases lay in between. CDR3 sequence reads: CAWSLGVEQFF. DNA of the CDR3: TGTGCCTGGAGTCTTGGAGTTGAGCAGTTCTTC.

This chain uses TRBV25-1 with TRBJ1-4; D remains unclear. Germline values: CDR1 MGHDK, CDR2 SYGVNS. The V gene lost 4 bases and the J gene lost 8 bases, with 11 bases spanning the gap. The CDR3 runs 13 residues. The CDR3 region has the DNA TGTGCCAGCAGTGCAGTTGAGGTAGAAAAACTGTTTTTT. Translating it yields CASSAVEVEKLFF. Combining the CDR3 with reference TRBV25-1 and TRBJ1-4 gives the whole variable domain EADIYQTPRYLVIGTGKKITLECSQTMGHDKMYWYQQDPGMELHLIHYSYGVNSTEKGDLSSESTVSRIRTEHFPLTLESARPSHTSQYLCASSAVEVEKLFFGSGTQLSVL.

In nucleotides, the CDR3 is TGTGCCTGGAGTCGGTTGAACACTGAAGCTTTCTTT. Translating it yields CAWSRLNTEAFF. The rearrangement joins TRBV30 to TRBJ1-1; D call uncertain. Trimming removed 2 bases from V and 0 bases from J, with 4 bases in between. Germline CDR1 and CDR2: GTSNPN and SVGIG (reference sequence). This CDR3 comprises 12 residues.

The J gene is TRBJ1-6, the V gene TRBV9, with D unclear. Trimming cost V 0 bases and J 6 bases, with 10 bases left between them. This CDR3 has 15 residues. Germline V gives CDR1 SGDLS, CDR2 YYNGEE. The CDR3 region is CASSVGGGPNSPLHF. CDR3 in DNA: TGTGCCAGCAGCGTAGGAGGAGGACCTAATTCACCCCTCCACTTT.

The gene calls are TRBV28 and TRBJ1-4; D is unresolved. The CDR3 is made up of 15 amino acids. Germline CDR1 is MDHEN and CDR2 is SYDVKM. V lost 6 bases, J lost 8 bases, and 19 bases lay in between. The CDR3 protein is CASSGQRAEREKLFF. CDR3 nucleotides: TGTGCCAGCAGCGGGCAGCGGGCTGAGCGAGAAAAACTGTTTTTT.

The chain combines TRBV4-1 with TRBJ1-5; D is perhaps TRBD1 (6 bases). The CDR3 covers 15 residues. Between the trimmed V and J ends, which lost 0 bases and 7 bases, there was a span of 13 bases. Germline CDR1 reads MGHRA; CDR2 reads YSYEKL. CDR3 nucleotides: TGCGCCAGCAGCCAAGAGGGGGGCACCTTCCAGCCCCAGCATTTT. Protein sequence: CASSQEGGTFQPQHF.

The V gene is TRBV6-5, the J gene TRBJ2-3; D tentatively fits TRBD1 or TRBD2 (5 bases each). This CDR3 contains 15 residues. V was cut by 2 bases and J by 4 bases, with 13 bases left in between. Germline lookup yields CDR1 MNHEY and CDR2 SVGAGI. The CDR3 sequence is CASSYRAGSPDTQYF. DNA of the CDR3: TGTGCCAGCAGTTACCGGGCAGGGAGCCCAGATACGCAGTATTTT.

CDR3 nucleotide sequence: TGTGCCAGCAGTCAAAAGGGGGGGACTGAAGCTTTCTTT. Its translation is CASSQKGGTEAFF. This sequence joins TRBV27 and TRBJ1-1; tentatively, D is TRBD1 (6 bases). The CDR3 consists of 13 residues. Trimming shortened V by 5 bases and J by 5 bases, and 12 bases separated the two germline ends. Germline lookup yields CDR1 MNHEY and CDR2 SMNVEV (reference sequence).

This clone was counted between two and nine times. The chain is built from TRBV4-2 and TRBJ2-4; D may be TRBD1 (5 bases). CDR3 length: 14 amino acids. The ends were cut back, 2 bases at V and 5 bases at J, with 10 bases in the middle. Germline CDR1 and CDR2: LGHNA and YNFKEQ. This CDR3 is CASSQSGLENIQYF. Written as DNA, the CDR3 is TGTGCCAGCAGCCAATCAGGGCTCGAAAACATTCAGTACTTC.

The chain employs TRBV11-1 and TRBJ2-1, with 15 bases fitting TRBD2. The germline gives CDR1 SGHAT, CDR2 FQDESV (reference sequence). The CDR3 is 16 residues long. V was pared by 5 bases and J by 4 bases, with 3 bases of the junction left unmatched. The CDR3 DNA sequence: TGTGCCAGCAGCCAAGGACTAGCGGGGGGGTACAATGAGCAGTTCTTC. Translated, it gives CASSQGLAGGYNEQFF.

The chain has TRBV6-5 and TRBJ2-7; tentatively, D is TRBD1 (6 bases). Germline-derived CDR1 and CDR2 are MNHEY and SVGAGI. This CDR3 has 13 residues. With 5 bases removed from V and 7 bases from J, the gap between germline ends came to 15 bases. In nucleotides, the CDR3 is TGTGCCAGCAGTCGACAGGTGCCTCCGGAGCAGTACTTC. Translating gives CASSRQVPPEQYF.

CDR3 protein: CASSPSGQGIPQPQHF. The CDR3 region has the DNA TGTGCCAGCAGCCCTTCGGGACAGGGGATTCCTCAGCCCCAGCATTTT. V is TRBV4-2 and J is TRBJ1-5; 10 positions agree with TRBD1. This CDR3 region has 16 residues. Losses at the gene ends were 4 bases for V and 6 bases for J; bases not matched to a gene: 9. Germline V gene sequence: CDR1 LGHNA, CDR2 YNFKEQ.

The V and J genes are TRBV7-3 and TRBJ2-3, with D possibly TRBD1 on 7 matching bases. The CDR3 spans 16 residues. The germline V gene has CDR1 SGHTA and CDR2 FQGTGA. With 5 bases removed from V and 4 bases from J, the gap between germline ends came to 19 bases. The CDR3 DNA sequence: TGTGCCAGCAGCCCAGGGGGTACTGGCGGGGCAGATACGCAGTATTTT. It yields the protein CASSPGGTGGADTQYF. Full variable domain (missing parts from reference TRBV7-3 and TRBJ2-3): GAGVSQTPSNKVTEKGKYVELRCDPISGHTALYWYRQSLGQGPEFLIYFQGTGAADDSGLPNDRFFAVRPEGSVSTLKIQRTERGDSAVYLCASSPGGTGGADTQYFGPGTRLTVL.

The CDR3: CASSTYRGYEQYF. The DNA for the CDR3 is TGTGCCAGTAGTACCTACAGGGGGTACGAGCAGTACTTC. The genes are TRBV19 and TRBJ2-7; 8 bases match TRBD1. CDR3 length equals 13 residues. V was clipped by 4 bases and J by 4 bases; unmatched bases: 3. CDR1 is LNHDA, CDR2 SQIVND, per germline (reference sequence).

The rearrangement joins TRBV9 to TRBJ1-5, with D possibly matching TRBD1 (5 bases). The CDR3 length is 15 residues. In germline, CDR1 is SGDLS, CDR2 YYNGEE. The ends were cut back, 0 bases at V and 0 bases at J, with 7 bases in the middle. The chain's CDR3 is CASSVGDLSNQPQHF. In nucleotides, the CDR3 is TGTGCCAGCAGCGTAGGGGACCTTAGCAATCAGCCCCAGCATTTT.

The chain uses TRBV5-1 and TRBJ1-6, with D maybe TRBD1 (5 bases). Deletions cut 4 bases from V and 0 bases from J, with 8 bases between. The CDR3 length is 15 residues. Germline loops: CDR1 SGHRS, CDR2 YFSETQ. As DNA, the CDR3 is TGCGCCAGCAGCGTCGACAGCTCCTATAATTCACCCCTCCACTTT. Encoded protein: CASSVDSSYNSPLHF.

Only a few counts were recorded for this clone. The rearrangement links TRBV5-4 to TRBJ2-7, with 7 bases fitting TRBD1. V lost 4 bases and J lost 2; bases outside the gene matches: 3. This CDR3 has 13 residues. Per the germline V gene, CDR1 is SGHNT and CDR2 is YYREEE (reference sequence). The CDR3 reads CASSQGQTYEQYF. For the CDR3, the DNA is TGTGCCAGCAGCCAGGGACAGACCTACGAGCAGTACTTC.

In the case of this clone: One end of the junction does not line up with germline, which may come from a read error. The V call is TRBV2, the J call TRBJ2-1; D is unresolved. This CDR3 spans 14 amino acids. Germline loops: CDR1 SNHLY, CDR2 FYNNEI. The CDR3 DNA follows: TGTGCCAGCAGTTGGTCAAGCTCCTACAATGAGCAATTCTTC. Protein product: CASSWSSSYNEQFF.

Only one count was recorded for this clone. The J gene is TRBJ1-4, the V gene TRBV5-6; D is unresolved. CDR1 and CDR2 (germline): SGHDT, YYEEEE. The V end was cut by 2 bases, the J end by 5 bases, with 4 bases between. The CDR3 runs to 12 residues. CDR3 protein: CASSLLNEKLFF. The CDR3 nucleotides read TGTGCCAGCAGCTTACTAAATGAAAAACTGTTTTTT.

The V and J genes are TRBV9 and TRBJ2-5, with TRBD2 identical over 11 bases. The length of the CDR3 is 16 residues. Germline V gene data show CDR1 as SGDLS and CDR2 as YYNGEE. With V trimmed by 0 bases and J by 9 bases, 10 bases remained unmatched. CDR3 region: CASSVATSGAYGAQYF. CDR3 coding DNA: TGTGCCAGCAGCGTAGCGACTAGCGGGGCTTACGGGGCCCAGTACTTC.

The chain recombines TRBV5-6 with TRBJ1-2; D remains ambiguous. The V end lost 4 bases, the J end lost 4 bases, and 14 bases lay between the germline ends. Per the germline V gene, CDR1 is SGHDT and CDR2 is YYEEEE. The CDR3 covers 14 residues. The CDR3 is CASSLSSTAYGYTF. Here the CDR3 DNA reads TGTGCCAGCAGCCTTTCTTCGACGGCCTATGGCTACACCTTC.

This chain connects TRBV13 to TRBJ2-1; weak D call: TRBD2 (6 bases). Germline V gene sequence: CDR1 PRHDT, CDR2 FYEKMQ (reference sequence). The ends were cut back, 3 bases at V and 0 bases at J, with 9 bases in the middle. This CDR3 has 15 residues. Here the CDR3 reads CASSFRGSSYNEQFF. The CDR3 coding sequence is TGTGCCAGCAGCTTCCGGGGGAGCTCCTACAATGAGCAGTTCTTC.

This chain uses TRBV5-6 with TRBJ2-7; D remains ambiguous. Germline CDR1 and CDR2: SGHDT and YYEEEE. The CDR3 contains 15 residues. V shed 1 base and J shed 0 bases, with 11 bases lying between them. The CDR3 here is CASSLMAGRSYEQYF. The CDR3 DNA is TGTGCCAGCAGCTTGATGGCAGGCCGCTCCTACGAGCAGTACTTC.

The chain uses TRBV6-5 and TRBJ2-6; D not resolved. With 7 bases removed from V and 3 bases from J, the gap between germline ends came to 13 bases. Germline lookup yields CDR1 MNHEY and CDR2 SVGAGI. The CDR3 extends over 15 amino acids. CDR3 sequence: CASTPGADGANVLTF. DNA for the CDR3: TGTGCCAGCACCCCAGGTGCGGATGGGGCCAACGTCCTGACTTTC.

With regard to this clone: Different DNA sequences within this sample yield the same CDR3. The rearrangement joins TRBV6-1 to TRBJ1-1; D is undetermined. The CDR3 covers 12 residues. Germline CDR1 and CDR2: MNHNS and SASEGT. Trimming left V 0 bases short and J 11 bases short, with 10 bases between. CDR3 sequence (DNA): TGTGCCAGCAGTGAAGCGAGAACAAGGGCTTTCTTT. Translating it yields CASSEARTRAFF.

V is TRBV9 and J is TRBJ2-3; 16 positions agree with TRBD2. CDR1 and CDR2 (germline): SGDLS, YYNGEE. V shed 3 bases and J 2 bases; nucleotides not matched to a gene: 12. The CDR3 is 20 residues long. CDR3 DNA: TGTGCCAGCAGCGCCCATTCCCCGGGACTAGCGGGGGGGCTCACAGATACGCAGTATTTT. It translates to CASSAHSPGLAGGLTDTQYF.

V gene TRBV6-5 combines with J gene TRBJ1-1; a possible D gene is TRBD1 (5 bases). The CDR3 is 13 residues long. Germline lookup yields CDR1 MNHEY and CDR2 SVGAGI. The V and J ends lost 6 bases and 3 bases respectively, with 11 bases between them. The CDR3 is CASSIVRDTEAFF. In DNA form, the CDR3 reads TGTGCCAGCAGCATCGTCAGGGACACTGAAGCTTTCTTT.

The rearrangement joins TRBV27 to TRBJ2-7; 7 bases map to TRBD1. The CDR3 loop spans 14 amino acids. The trim removed 4 bases at V and 4 bases at J, leaving 7 bases unmatched. Germline loops: CDR1 MNHEY, CDR2 SMNVEV (reference sequence). CDR3 sequence: CASSSVTGIYEQYF. Here the CDR3 DNA reads TGTGCCAGCAGTTCCGTGACAGGGATTTACGAGCAGTACTTC.